The entry below describes one TCR beta chain. What it recognizes is unknown. Sequencing used immunoSEQ multiplex PCR; TCRdb keeps in-frame clones, though not all of them. The sample includes 100,000 to 110,000 clones, about 90% of them seen just once. This CDR3 has 15 amino acids. The germline V gene encodes CDR1 WNHNN and CDR2 SYGVQD (reference sequence). The V segment lost 6 bases and the J segment 2 bases; nucleotides outside the gene matches: 8. This specimen belongs to a study of siplizumab effects on memory and regulatory T cells. Study-level results: To unstimulated subsets, only a minor fraction of alloreactive clones could be mapped.

This sequence joins TRBV10-1 and TRBJ2-7, with TRBD1 identical over 9 bases. The receptor comes from a human donor in good health. Material for sequencing was CD4+ T cells sorted from blood. The CDR3 here is CASRGGTGKAYEQYF. CDR3 DNA sequence: TGCGCCAGCAGGGGAGGGACAGGGAAAGCCTACGAGCAGTACTTC.